This note documents a single T cell receptor (beta chain) sequence. Its specificity is unknown. Template switching (which added a universal primer site) was used, and cDNA carried unique molecular identifiers. TCRdb passed the 5' RACE reads through MiXCR, listing each CDR3 protein once. The sample yields about 1.7 million distinct CDR3 sequences, around 33% seen once. This sample was taken from a study of identical twins. Per the germline V gene, CDR1 is SGHRS and CDR2 is YFSETQ. This CDR3 contains 15 residues. Study-wide results and caveats: Invariant populations such as MAIT and iNKT cells could partly muddle zero-insertion analyses.

The sequenced sample was cord blood. The chain recombines TRBV5-1 with TRBJ2-1, with 9 bases lining up with TRBD1. The end of the DNA is better explained by TRBJ2-7, so the J call may be wrong. This sequence was found in a newborn girl in good health. The CDR3 spells CASSLRDRVLNEQYF. In DNA, the CDR3 is TGCGCCAGCAGCTTGAGGGACAGGGTCTTAAATGAGCAGTACTTC.